These 19 T cell receptor beta chains were all obtained from the same sample, sequenced in a study of T cell clonality in common variable immunodeficiency. Study-level results: In common variable immunodeficiency, TCR beta chains reportedly carried fewer deletions and N-nucleotide insertions.

These TCRs' antigens remain unknown. Libraries were prepared by immunoSEQ multiplex PCR; TCRdb keeps only in-frame clonotypes and omits some of them. This sample has approximately 20,000 clones, each found more than once. Sequencing was carried out using peripheral blood mononuclear cells. The origin of the receptors is a human donor with common variable immunodeficiency.

This clone was seen more than once but under ten times. One junction end does not reproduce the germline sequence, and a read error may be involved. The read comes to an end 3 residues before the CDR3 does, leaving the germline J gene to fill in the end. The chain couples TRBV18 to TRBJ2-3, with 9 bases that match TRBD1. The germline gives CDR1 KGHSH, CDR2 LQKENI. CDR3 length: 14 residues. CDR3 bases read: TGTGCCGGCTCACCGGGGACAGGGACAGATACG. Translating it yields CAGSPGTGTDT. The entire CDR3 is CAGSPGTGTDTQYF.

This clone was recorded at least ten times. The read ends 3 residues shy of where the CDR3 ends; the end is completed using the germline J gene. The gene calls are TRBV2 and TRBJ1-1; D unresolved. The V end was cut by 7 bases, the J end by 1 base, with 10 bases between. The CDR3 consists of 13 residues. Germline V gene lookup returns CDR1 SNHLY and CDR2 FYNNEI. The covered CDR3 bases are TGTGCCAGCAAAGCCCCCGGGAACACTGAA. Translation gives CASKAPGNTE. The CDR3 as a whole reads CASKAPGNTEAFF.

This clone was picked up many times. The sequence runs out 3 residues before the end of the CDR3; the remainder is reconstructed from the germline J gene. The chain recombines TRBV19 with TRBJ2-5, with D perhaps TRBD2 (5 bases). CDR1 LNHDA and CDR2 SQIVND come from the germline V gene (reference sequence). The CDR3 is made up of 16 amino acids. V lost 3 bases and J 5 bases, leaving 19 bases between the germline ends. CDR3 bases read: TGTGCCAGTAGTATCGGAGGCCAGCCGGGTTCGGAGACC. Protein product: CASSIGGQPGSET. The entire CDR3 reads CASSIGGQPGSETQYF. Using reference TRBV19 and TRBJ2-5 for the parts outside the CDR3, the full variable domain is DGGITQSPKYLFRKEGQNVTLSCEQNLNHDAMYWYRQDPGQGLRLIYYSQIVNDFQKGDIAEGYSVSREKKESFPLTVTSAQKNPTAFYLCASSIGGQPGSETQYFGPGTRLLVL.

The sample holds many counts of this clone. The CDR3 DNA, read in part, is TGTGCCAGCAGCTTAGAGTTAGCTATCCAAGAGACC. It codes for CASSLELAIQET. The whole CDR3 sequence is CASSLELAIQETQYF. The chain couples TRBV11-2 to TRBJ2-5; D not resolved. The CDR3 goes on 3 residues after the read ends, and that part is filled in from the germline J gene. This CDR3 contains 15 residues. Germline CDR1 SGHAT, CDR2 FQNNGV. V lost 0 bases, J lost 1 base, and 9 bases lay in between.

Regarding this clone: The read ends 3 residues early relative to the CDR3; the germline J gene fills the gap. J is TRBJ2-1 and V is TRBV5-1, with TRBD2 matching over 11 bases. V gave up 5 bases and J gave up 6 bases; unmatched junction bases: 10. The V gene's germline CDR1 is SGHRS and CDR2 YFSETQ. The CDR3 contains 16 residues. Incomplete CDR3 DNA: TGCGCCAGCAGTCTTAGGACTAGCGGGCTCCCCAATGAG. This encodes CASSLRTSGLPNE. The whole CDR3 sequence reads CASSLRTSGLPNEQFF.

The table lists this clone with many counts. The read falls 3 residues short of the CDR3 end, and the missing part is taken from the germline J gene. The J gene is TRBJ1-2, the V gene TRBV5-5; D uncertain. Germline CDR1 reads SGHKS; CDR2 reads YYEKEE (reference sequence). The CDR3 extends over 13 amino acids. V was cut by 0 bases and J by 3 bases, with 6 bases left in between. The CDR3 region is CASSLEPDYGYTF. CDR3 bases read: TGTGCCAGCAGCTTGGAGCCCGACTATGGC.

In regard to this clone: The sequenced fragment ends 3 residues before the CDR3 boundary, so the rest is inferred from the germline J gene. This chain joins TRBV5-1 and TRBJ2-3; perhaps TRBD1 as D (5 bases). CDR3 size: 18 residues. The germline V gene encodes CDR1 SGHRS and CDR2 YFSETQ. V was clipped by 0 bases and J by 4 bases, with 21 bases between them. CDR3: CASSLAPMAGIVPDTQYF. The covered CDR3 bases are TGCGCCAGCAGCTTGGCCCCGATGGCAGGGATAGTTCCAGATACG.

Many counts were recorded for this clone. Sequencing ends 3 residues short of the CDR3 end; the germline J gene provides the rest. The chain links TRBV18 to TRBJ2-3, with TRBD2 identical over 8 bases. The trim removed 0 bases at V and 0 bases at J, leaving 5 bases unmatched. The CDR3 runs to 17 residues. The V gene's germline CDR1 is KGHSH and CDR2 LQKENI. The DNA read from the CDR3 is TGTGCCAGCTCACCACCAGTCGGCGGGAGGAGCACAGATACG. This codes for CASSPPVGGRSTDT. From start to end, the CDR3 is CASSPPVGGRSTDTQYF.

This clone has a count of ten or more. The read terminates 3 residues before the CDR3 end, so the remaining end is supplied by the germline J gene. The chain links TRBV5-1 to TRBJ2-7; D is possibly TRBD1 (5 bases). Germline CDR1 is SGHRS and CDR2 is YFSETQ. This CDR3 has 15 amino acids. V was clipped by 0 bases and J by 5 bases, with 15 bases between them. CDR3 loop: CASSLGGLGPNEQYF. The DNA read from the CDR3 is TGCGCCAGCAGCTTGGGGGGATTGGGGCCTAACGAG.

As to this clone: The sequenced fragment ends 3 residues before the CDR3 boundary, so the rest is inferred from the germline J gene. The rearrangement joins TRBV7-2 to TRBJ2-1, with TRBD2 identical over 8 bases. The CDR3 runs to 15 residues. Germline loops: CDR1 SGHTA, CDR2 FQGNSA. After removal of 5 bases from V and 4 bases from J, the junction contained 7 bases not matched to a gene. The DNA read from the CDR3 is TGTGCCAGCAGCAAAAACGAGCGGGGGTACAATGAG. Amino acid sequence: CASSKNERGYNE. The full-length CDR3 reads as CASSKNERGYNEQFF.

In this sample, this clone turned up many times. The sequence runs out 3 residues before the end of the CDR3; the remainder is reconstructed from the germline J gene. The chain has TRBV20-1 and TRBJ2-1; D may be TRBD1 (5 bases). Trimming pared 1 base from V and 7 bases from J, leaving 17 bases between. Germline lookup yields CDR1 DFQATT and CDR2 SNEGSKA (reference sequence). The CDR3 contains 15 residues. Partial CDR3 DNA: TGCAGTGCTAGAGTTCCCCTGGAGCCAGGGAATGAG. It encodes CSARVPLEPGNE. The entire CDR3 protein reads CSARVPLEPGNEQFF.

This clone is medium-sized. The CDR3 extends 3 residues past the end of the read, so its final part is completed from the germline J gene. The chain couples TRBV5-1 to TRBJ1-2; D is possibly TRBD1 (5 bases). Looked up from germline, CDR1 is SGHRS and CDR2 is YFSETQ. Trimming removed 0 bases from V and 4 bases from J, with 10 bases in between. CDR3 size: 14 residues. CDR3 DNA (partial): TGCGCCAGCAGCTTGGTACAGGCTTCCTATGGC. This encodes CASSLVQASYG. The whole CDR3 protein reads CASSLVQASYGYTF.

This clone was counted ten times or more. Read sequence stops 3 residues before the CDR3 end, and the germline J gene provides the missing end. This rearrangement joins TRBV9 to TRBJ2-3; a weak D match, TRBD1 (6 bases). This CDR3 comprises 13 residues. Trimming stripped 0 bases from V and 8 bases from J, with 10 bases between. The germline CDR1 and CDR2 sequences are SGDLS and YYNGEE. CDR3 bases read: TGTGCCAGCAGCGTAGGGGGACAAGGTACG. Protein product: CASSVGGQGT. The complete CDR3 protein is CASSVGGQGTQYF.

This clone was seen repeatedly, ten times or more. From the germline J gene comes the end of the CDR3, since the read stops 3 residues before it. This rearrangement joins TRBV29-1 to TRBJ1-2; TRBD1 matches 8 bases. Germline trimming cut 6 bases from V and 6 bases from J; bases unmatched to any gene: 9. This CDR3 has 13 residues. Germline CDR1 is SQVTM and CDR2 is ANQGSEA. The sequenced CDR3 bases are TGCAGCGTCAAGTTTCAGGGGGCGCATGGC. Its translation is CSVKFQGAHG. In full, the CDR3 reads CSVKFQGAHGYTF.

In its sample, this clone ranks as medium-sized (0.01 to 0.1%). The CDR3 end falls 3 residues outside the read, so it is completed with the germline J gene. The J gene is TRBJ2-1, the V gene TRBV14; no clear D gene. The germline gives CDR1 SGHDN, CDR2 FVKESK. Trimming stripped 1 base from V and 8 bases from J, with 3 bases between. This CDR3 spans 11 amino acids. CDR3 amino acids: CASSQVYEQFF. The CDR3 DNA, read in part, is TGTGCCAGCAGCCAAGTCTATGAG.

Points on this clone: The CDR3 end is not reached by the read, which stops 3 residues before it; the germline J gene fills it in. The chain links TRBV11-3 to TRBJ2-5, with D maybe TRBD2 (6 bases). The length of the CDR3 is 14 residues. Trimming cost V 5 bases and J 6 bases, with 16 bases left between them. Germline V gene sequence: CDR1 SGHNT, CDR2 YENEEA. The sequenced CDR3 bases are TGTGCCAGCAGCCCGTACCGGGACTCAAAGACC. The encoded protein is CASSPYRDSKT. The entire CDR3 reads CASSPYRDSKTQYF.

This clone was observed at least ten times. The sequenced fragment ends 3 residues before the CDR3 boundary, so the rest is inferred from the germline J gene. J is TRBJ2-1 and V is TRBV5-1, with 9 bases aligning to TRBD2. Germline values: CDR1 SGHRS, CDR2 YFSETQ. This CDR3 spans 15 amino acids. V lost 5 bases and J lost 6; bases outside the gene matches: 9. The DNA read from the CDR3 is TGCGCCAGCAGAGGGGGAGTAGCGGGAGTCAATGAG. Encoded protein: CASRGGVAGVNE. The CDR3 in full is CASRGGVAGVNEQFF.

This clone was observed many times. The DNA ends 3 residues before the CDR3 does, and the rest of the CDR3 is filled in from the germline J gene. This sequence joins TRBV6-1 and TRBJ2-1, with a possible D match to TRBD2 (5 bases). The CDR3 has 14 amino acids. With 4 bases removed from V and 7 bases from J, the gap between germline ends came to 14 bases. CDR1 is MNHNS and CDR2 is SASEGT in the germline V gene. The CDR3 spells CASSGWARRNEQFF. Incomplete CDR3 DNA: TGTGCCAGCAGTGGGTGGGCCCGGAGGAATGAG.

This clone was counted at least ten times. The CDR3 end lies 3 residues beyond the end of the read and is filled in from the germline J gene. This chain joins TRBV5-1 and TRBJ2-3; 11 bases fit TRBD2. The length of the CDR3 is 17 residues. CDR1 and CDR2 (germline): SGHRS, YFSETQ. The V segment lost 4 bases and the J segment 0 bases; nucleotides outside the gene matches: 7. Incomplete CDR3 DNA: TGCGCCAGCAGCCTCAGACTAGCGGGGCTTAGCACAGATACG. The encoded protein is CASSLRLAGLSTDT. Given in full, the CDR3 is CASSLRLAGLSTDTQYF.